The 8 T cell receptor beta chains below come from one sample, sequenced in a study of vaccination and CD4 T cells after COVID-19 (dated by TCRdb to 2021 to 2024). These receptors lack a known antigen. Receptor libraries were prepared by PCR. The instrument was an Illumina iSeq 100. At the Johns Hopkins FTIC core, DNA from the cultured CD4+ T cells underwent TCR sequencing with the Oncomine TCR Beta short-read assay. TCRdb trimmed the raw reads at Q25, called clones with MiXCR and kept productive beta chains. Duplicate CDR3 protein sequences are folded into a single record with the most common DNA and genes. The sample table records approximately 22,000 distinct CDR3 sequences; less than 50% of these occur just once. Approximately 5% of the sample lies in the top ten. The treatment or condition label, read with the paper, signifies: approximately nine-day PBMC culture with coronavirus spike peptide pools or control peptides (ViraFEST assay).

The sequenced sample consisted of CD4+ T cells from blood, cultured in vitro. The receptors here all came from a human donor who had recovered from COVID-19.

This clonotype was observed a few times. This rearrangement joins TRBV6-5 to TRBJ1-5; 9 positions match TRBD1. This CDR3 has 19 residues. V lost 4 bases, J lost 0 bases, and 13 bases stayed unmatched. Germline V gene data show CDR1 as MNHEY and CDR2 as SVGAGI. CDR3 sequence: CASSCARTGECYSNQPQHF. The CDR3 DNA reads TGTGCCAGCAGTTGCGCCCGGACAGGGGAATGTTATAGCAATCAGCCCCAGCATTTT.

This chain joins TRBV6-4 and TRBJ2-1, with D possibly being TRBD1 (6 bases). Germline V gene data show CDR1 as MRHNA and CDR2 as SNTAGT. The CDR3 totals 17 residues. The V and J ends lost 0 bases and 4 bases respectively, with 16 bases between them. The CDR3 DNA is TGTGCCAGCAGTGACTCAACTCGGGGACACCCTTACAATGAGCAGTTCTTC. Protein sequence: CASSDSTRGHPYNEQFF.

This chain connects TRBV10-2 to TRBJ2-4; TRBD2 might be the D (5 bases). CDR1 is WSHSY and CDR2 is SAAADI in the germline V gene. V was shortened by 9 bases and J by 0 bases, with 18 bases between the two germline ends. CDR3 length: 16 residues. The CDR3 protein is CASFEGRRLAKNIQYF. The DNA of the CDR3 is TGCGCCAGTTTCGAGGGAAGGCGGCTAGCCAAAAACATTCAGTACTTC.

The chain joins TRBV7-6 to TRBJ2-7; tentative D call: TRBD1 (6 bases). From germline, CDR1 is SGHVS and CDR2 FNYEAQ. The CDR3 runs 15 residues. V was cut by 4 bases and J by 6 bases, with 19 bases left in between. CDR3 nucleotide sequence: TGTGCCAGCAGCTCTCAGGGGAACCCTAGAGGCGAGCAGTACTTC. This codes for CASSSQGNPRGEQYF.

The V call is TRBV19, the J call TRBJ1-6; D not resolved. The CDR3 covers 14 residues. Per the germline V gene, CDR1 is LNHDA and CDR2 is SQIVND (reference sequence). V gave up 6 bases and J gave up 16 bases, with 22 bases separating them. As DNA, the CDR3 is TGTGCCAGTAGCGAAGGGTGGACGGCTAGTCCGCTCCACTTT. It codes for CASSEGWTASPLHF.

This sequence joins TRBV29-1 and TRBJ1-1; unclear D gene. The CDR3 consists of 13 residues. V was pared by 5 bases and J by 10 bases, with 20 bases between. Germline lookup yields CDR1 SQVTM and CDR2 ANQGSEA. The CDR3 is CSVYTMKVVGAFF. The CDR3 bases are TGCAGCGTTTATACTATGAAGGTCGTGGGAGCTTTCTTT.

V gene TRBV7-9 combines with J gene TRBJ1-2; D is unclear. Deletions cut 3 bases from V and 7 bases from J, with 6 bases between. Per germline, CDR1 SEHNR and CDR2 FQNEAQ (reference sequence). This CDR3 region has 11 residues. The CDR3 region has the DNA TGTGCCAGCAGCTTGAAGGGTGGCTACACCTTC. Translation: CASSLKGGYTF. The entire variable domain, with the rest obtained from reference TRBV7-9 and TRBJ1-2, is as follows: DTGVSQNPRHKITKRGQNVTFRCDPISEHNRLYWYRQTLGQGPEFLTYFQNEAQLEKSRLLSDRFSAERPKGSFSTLEIQRTEQGDSAMYLCASSLKGGYTFGSGTRLTVV.

V gene TRBV29-1 combines with J gene TRBJ1-1; no clear D. The length of the CDR3 is 13 residues. Trimming shortened V by 4 bases and J by 6 bases, and 15 bases separated the two germline ends. Germline V gene sequence: CDR1 SQVTM, CDR2 ANQGSEA. The DNA of the CDR3 is TGCAGCGTTGTGCCCCAAGTGGCGGCTGAAGCTTTCTTT. Amino acids: CSVVPQVAAEAFF.